This T cell receptor beta chain was identified during a study of shared clonotypes between healthy human individuals. Profiling relied on immunoSEQ multiplex PCR, and the TCRdb table lists in-frame clones only, not all of them. The sample consists of around 480,000 clones, 75% to 80% of them appearing once. The germline CDR1 and CDR2 sequences are MDHEN and SYDVKM. Deletions cut 5 bases from V and 6 bases from J, with 17 bases between. The CDR3 loop spans 15 amino acids. The sequence derives from a woman between 40 and 55 years old in good health. Some clones in this sample may be carry-over from other donors' samples. This chain links TRBV28 with TRBJ1-3; D is unresolved. Sequencing was carried out using PBMCs. DNA of the CDR3: TGTGCCAGCAGTCCTCAACTTGGACGTGAAAACACCATATATTTT. Translated: CASSPQLGRENTIYF.